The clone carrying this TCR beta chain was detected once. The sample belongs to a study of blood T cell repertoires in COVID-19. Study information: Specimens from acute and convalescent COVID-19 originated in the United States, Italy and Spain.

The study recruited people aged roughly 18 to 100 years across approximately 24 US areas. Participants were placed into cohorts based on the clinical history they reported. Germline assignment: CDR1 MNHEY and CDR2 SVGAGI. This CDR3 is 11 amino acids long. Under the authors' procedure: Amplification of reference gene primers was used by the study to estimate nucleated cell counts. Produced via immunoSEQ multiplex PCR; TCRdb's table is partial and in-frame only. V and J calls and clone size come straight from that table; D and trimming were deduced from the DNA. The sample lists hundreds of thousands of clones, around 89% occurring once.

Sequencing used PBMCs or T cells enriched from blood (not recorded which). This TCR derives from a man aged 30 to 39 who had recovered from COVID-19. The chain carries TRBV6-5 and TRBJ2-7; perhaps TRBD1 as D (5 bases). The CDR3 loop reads CAGQGSYEQYF. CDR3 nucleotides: TGTGCGGGGCAGGGATCCTACGAGCAGTACTTC.